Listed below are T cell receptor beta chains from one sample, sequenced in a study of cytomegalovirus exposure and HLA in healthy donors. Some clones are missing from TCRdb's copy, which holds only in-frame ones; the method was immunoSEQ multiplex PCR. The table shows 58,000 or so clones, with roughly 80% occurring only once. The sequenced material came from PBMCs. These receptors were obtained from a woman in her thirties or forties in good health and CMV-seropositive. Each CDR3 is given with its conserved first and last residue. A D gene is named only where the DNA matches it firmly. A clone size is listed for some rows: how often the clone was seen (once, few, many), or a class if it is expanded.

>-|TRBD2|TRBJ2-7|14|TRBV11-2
CASSLERGGYEQYF
TGTGCCAGCAGCTTAGAACGGGGGGGGTACGAGCAGTACTTC
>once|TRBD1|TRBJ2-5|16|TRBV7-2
CASSLAAPGTGGTQYF
TGTGCCAGCAGCTTAGCGGCGCCGGGAACAGGGGGGACCCAGTACTTC
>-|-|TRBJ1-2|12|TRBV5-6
CASSWETYGYTF
TGTGCCAGCAGCTGGGAGACTTATGGCTACACCTTC
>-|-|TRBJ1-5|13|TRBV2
CASNKEGNQPQHF
TGTGCCAGCAACAAAGAGGGAAATCAGCCCCAGCATTTT
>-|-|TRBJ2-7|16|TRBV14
CASSLRRGTGSYEQYF
TGTGCCAGCAGCCTCAGGCGGGGAACCGGCTCCTACGAGCAGTACTTC
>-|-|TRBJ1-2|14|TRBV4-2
CASSPLEGNYGYTF
TGTGCCAGCAGCCCTCTGGAGGGCAACTATGGCTACACCTTC
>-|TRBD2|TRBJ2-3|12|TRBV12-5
CASGSGGDTQYF
TGTGCTAGTGGTTCGGGGGGGGATACGCAGTATTTT
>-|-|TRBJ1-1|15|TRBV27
CASSLYTGFDTEAFF
TGTGCCAGCAGCCTTTACACAGGGTTTGACACTGAAGCTTTCTTT
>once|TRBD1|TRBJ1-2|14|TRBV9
CASSVWDRDLGYTF
TGTGCCAGCAGCGTTTGGGACAGGGATTTGGGCTACACCTTC
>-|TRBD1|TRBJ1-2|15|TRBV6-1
CASTKTTGEPYGYTF
TGTGCCAGCACCAAAACGACAGGGGAACCCTATGGCTACACCTTC
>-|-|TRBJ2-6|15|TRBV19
CASRGSSSGANVLTF
TGTGCCAGTCGCGGTAGCAGCTCTGGGGCCAACGTCCTGACTTTC
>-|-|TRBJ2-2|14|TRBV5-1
CASSFGVNTGELFF
TGCGCCAGCAGCTTCGGGGTGAACACCGGGGAGCTGTTTTTT
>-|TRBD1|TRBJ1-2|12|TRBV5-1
CASSTNRGGYTF
TGCGCCAGCAGCACCAACAGGGGGGGCTACACCTTC
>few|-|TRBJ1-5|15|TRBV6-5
CASSRGEDGDQPQHF
TGTGCCAGCAGCCGGGGGGAGGATGGAGATCAGCCCCAGCATTTT
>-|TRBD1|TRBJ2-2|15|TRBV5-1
CASSLGDRVAGELFF
TGCGCCAGCAGCTTGGGCGACAGGGTCGCCGGGGAGCTGTTTTTT
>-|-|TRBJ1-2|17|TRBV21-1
CASSPDGLTALNYGYTF
TGTGCCAGCAGCCCAGACGGGTTGACCGCCCTTAACTATGGCTACACCTTC
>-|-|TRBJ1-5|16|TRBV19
CASRITFTGSNQPQHF
TGTGCCAGTAGAATCACCTTCACAGGGAGCAATCAGCCCCAGCATTTT
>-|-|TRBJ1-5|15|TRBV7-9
CASSFLGGDNQPQHF
TGTGCCAGCAGCTTTCTCGGGGGGGATAATCAGCCCCAGCATTTT
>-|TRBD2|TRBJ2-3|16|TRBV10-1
CASSETSGGASDTQYF
TGCGCCAGCAGTGAGACTAGCGGGGGGGCCTCAGATACGCAGTATTTT
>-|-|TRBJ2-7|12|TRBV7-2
CASSFTLYEQYF
TGTGCCAGCAGCTTTACTCTGTACGAGCAGTACTTC
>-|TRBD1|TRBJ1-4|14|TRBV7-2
CASSIGQGNEKLFF
TGTGCCAGCAGCATCGGACAGGGTAATGAAAAACTGTTTTTT
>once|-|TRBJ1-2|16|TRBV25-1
CASSDPYRDKNYGYTF
TGTGCCAGCAGTGATCCTTACCGGGACAAAAACTATGGCTACACCTTC
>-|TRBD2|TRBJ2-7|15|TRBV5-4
CASSPAGGSSYEQYF
TGTGCCAGCAGTCCCGCGGGGGGGAGCTCCTACGAGCAGTACTTC
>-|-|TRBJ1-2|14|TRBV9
CASSPWDTDYGYTF
TGTGCCAGCAGCCCCTGGGACACTGACTATGGCTACACCTTC
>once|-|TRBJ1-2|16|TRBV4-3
CASSQEIWQGSYGYTF
TGCGCCAGCAGCCAAGAAATTTGGCAGGGAAGCTATGGCTACACCTTC
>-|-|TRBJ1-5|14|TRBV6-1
CASSELALNQPQHF
TGTGCCAGCAGTGAATTGGCTCTCAATCAGCCCCAGCATTTT
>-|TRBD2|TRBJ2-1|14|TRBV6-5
CASSLAGGGNEQFF
TGTGCCAGCAGTCTAGCGGGGGGAGGCAATGAGCAGTTCTTC
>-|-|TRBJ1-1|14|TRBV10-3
CAIRQVGMNTEAFF
TGTGCCATCCGACAGGTTGGGATGAACACTGAAGCTTTCTTT
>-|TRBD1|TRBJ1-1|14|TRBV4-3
CASSQFTGEDEAFF
TGCGCCAGCAGCCAATTCACAGGGGAGGACGAAGCTTTCTTT
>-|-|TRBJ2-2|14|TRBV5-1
CASSTSHGTGELFF
TGCGCCAGCAGCACTTCGCACGGGACCGGGGAGCTGTTTTTT
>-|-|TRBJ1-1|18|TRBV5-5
CASSFAGLLRRSHTEAFF
TGTGCCAGCAGCTTCGCGGGACTTCTAAGAAGATCACACACTGAAGCTTTCTTT
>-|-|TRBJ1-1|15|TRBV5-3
CARSLADSRDTEAFF
TGTGCCAGAAGCTTGGCCGACAGTCGGGACACTGAAGCTTTCTTT
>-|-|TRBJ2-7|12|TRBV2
CASRGPGDEQYF
TGTGCCAGCCGGGGTCCCGGGGACGAGCAGTACTTC
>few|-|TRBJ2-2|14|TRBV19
CASSTGGRTGELFF
TGTGCCAGTAGTACGGGTGGCCGCACCGGGGAGCTGTTTTTT
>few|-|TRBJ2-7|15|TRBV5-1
CASSEGPTGPYEQYF
TGCGCCAGCAGTGAGGGCCCGACAGGACCCTACGAGCAGTACTTC
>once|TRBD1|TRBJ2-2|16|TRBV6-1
CASSARTGEGPGELFF
TGTGCCAGCAGTGCCAGGACAGGGGAGGGACCCGGGGAGCTGTTTTTT
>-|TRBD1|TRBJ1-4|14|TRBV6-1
CASHPRDRVWKLFF
TGTGCCAGCCACCCCCGGGACAGGGTGTGGAAACTGTTTTTT
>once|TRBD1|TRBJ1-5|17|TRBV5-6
CASSLGVGGQGGQPQHF
TGTGCCAGCAGCTTGGGAGTAGGGGGACAGGGAGGTCAGCCCCAGCATTTT
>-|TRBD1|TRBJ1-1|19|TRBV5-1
CASSLPKRPGQGDNTEAFF
TGCGCCAGCAGCTTACCGAAAAGGCCGGGACAGGGGGATAACACTGAAGCTTTCTTT
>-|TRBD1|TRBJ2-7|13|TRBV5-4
CASSFDRVYEQYF
TGTGCCAGCAGCTTCGACAGGGTCTACGAGCAGTACTTC
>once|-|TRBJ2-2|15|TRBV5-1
CASSLAGQNTGELFF
TGCGCCAGCAGCTTAGCAGGGCAGAACACCGGGGAGCTGTTTTTT
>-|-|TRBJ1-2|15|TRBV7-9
CASSSGEGLGYGYTF
TGTGCCAGCAGCTCGGGAGAGGGCTTGGGCTATGGCTACACCTTC
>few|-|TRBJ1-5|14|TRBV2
CASSVQGVNQPQHF
TGTGCCAGCAGTGTACAAGGGGTTAATCAGCCCCAGCATTTT
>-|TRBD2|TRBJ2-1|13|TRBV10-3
CAIMGTSGNEQFF
TGTGCCATCATGGGGACTAGCGGGAATGAGCAGTTCTTC
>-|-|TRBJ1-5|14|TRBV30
CAWSGKGGGQPQHF
TGTGCCTGGAGTGGGAAAGGGGGAGGGCAGCCCCAGCATTTT
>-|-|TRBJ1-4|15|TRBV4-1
CASSQASATNEKLFF
TGCGCCAGCAGCCAAGCCAGCGCAACTAATGAAAAACTGTTTTTT
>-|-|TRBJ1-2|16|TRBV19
CASSSLQGIKDYGYTF
TGTGCCAGTAGTTCACTACAGGGAATAAAGGACTATGGCTACACCTTC
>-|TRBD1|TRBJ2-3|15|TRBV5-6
CASSFDRVGTDTQYF
TGTGCCAGCAGCTTTGACAGGGTGGGCACAGATACGCAGTATTTT
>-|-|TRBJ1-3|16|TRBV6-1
CASSAATVSSGNTIYF
TGTGCCAGCAGTGCAGCCACGGTGAGCTCTGGAAACACCATATATTTT
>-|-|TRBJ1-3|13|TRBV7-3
CASSRGTGNTIYF
TGTGCCAGCAGCAGGGGGACTGGAAACACCATATATTTT
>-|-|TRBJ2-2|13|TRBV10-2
CASSGTATGELFF
TGCGCCAGCAGTGGAACAGCTACCGGGGAGCTGTTTTTT
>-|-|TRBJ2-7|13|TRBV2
CASSPRTVYEQYF
TGTGCCAGCAGCCCCCGGACAGTATACGAGCAGTACTTC
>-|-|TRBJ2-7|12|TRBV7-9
CSSSLGAMSQYF
TGTTCCAGCAGCTTAGGGGCGATGTCGCAGTACTTC
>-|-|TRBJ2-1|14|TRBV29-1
CSVGVQQSYNEQFF
TGCAGCGTTGGGGTGCAACAGTCCTACAATGAGCAGTTCTTC
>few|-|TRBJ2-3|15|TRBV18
CASSPRGSGTDTQYF
TGTGCCAGCTCACCAAGGGGGAGTGGCACAGATACGCAGTATTTT
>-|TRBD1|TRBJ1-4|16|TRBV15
CATSRDATGGNEKLFF
TGTGCCACCAGCCGAGACGCGACAGGGGGAAATGAAAAACTGTTTTTT
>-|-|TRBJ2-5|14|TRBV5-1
CASSSGHLQETQYF
TGCGCCAGCAGCTCAGGACATCTCCAAGAGACCCAGTACTTC
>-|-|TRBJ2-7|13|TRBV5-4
CASSLERQNEQYF
TGTGCCAGCAGCTTGGAGCGACAGAACGAGCAGTACTTC
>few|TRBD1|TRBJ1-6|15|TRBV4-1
CASSQMDRDDSPLHF
TGCGCCAGCAGCCAGATGGACAGGGACGATTCACCCCTCCACTTT